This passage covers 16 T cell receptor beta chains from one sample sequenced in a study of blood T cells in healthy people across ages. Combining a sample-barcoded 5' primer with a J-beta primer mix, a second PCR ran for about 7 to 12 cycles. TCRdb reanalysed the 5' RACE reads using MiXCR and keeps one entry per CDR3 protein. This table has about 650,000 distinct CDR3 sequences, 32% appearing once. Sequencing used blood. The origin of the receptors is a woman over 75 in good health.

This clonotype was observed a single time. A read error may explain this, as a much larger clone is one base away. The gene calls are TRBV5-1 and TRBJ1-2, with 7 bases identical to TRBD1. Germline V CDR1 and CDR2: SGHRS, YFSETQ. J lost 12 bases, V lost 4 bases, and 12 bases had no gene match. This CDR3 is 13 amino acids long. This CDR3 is CASSAGTARGHTF. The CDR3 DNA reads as TGCGCCAGCAGCGCAGGGACAGCCCGAGGCCACACCTTC.

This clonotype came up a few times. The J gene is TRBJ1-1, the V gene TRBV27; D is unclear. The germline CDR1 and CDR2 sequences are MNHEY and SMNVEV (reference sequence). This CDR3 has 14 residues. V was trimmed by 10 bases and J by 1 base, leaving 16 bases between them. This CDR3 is CATTASGGNTEAFF. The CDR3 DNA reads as TGTGCCACTACGGCAAGTGGCGGGAACACTGAAGCTTTCTTT.

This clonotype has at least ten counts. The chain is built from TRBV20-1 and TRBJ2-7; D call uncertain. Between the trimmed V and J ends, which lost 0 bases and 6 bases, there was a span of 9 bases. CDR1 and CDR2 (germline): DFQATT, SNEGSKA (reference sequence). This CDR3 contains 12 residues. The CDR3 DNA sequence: TGCAGTGCTAGAGATCGAAGGACCGAGCAGTACTTC. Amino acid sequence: CSARDRRTEQYF.

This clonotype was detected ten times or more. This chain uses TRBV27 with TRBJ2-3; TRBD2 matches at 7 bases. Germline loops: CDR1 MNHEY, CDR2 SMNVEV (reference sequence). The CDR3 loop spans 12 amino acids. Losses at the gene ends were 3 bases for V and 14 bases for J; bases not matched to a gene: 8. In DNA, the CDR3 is TGTGCCAGCAGTTTTGGGGGGGTACGTCTGTATTTT. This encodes CASSFGGVRLYF.

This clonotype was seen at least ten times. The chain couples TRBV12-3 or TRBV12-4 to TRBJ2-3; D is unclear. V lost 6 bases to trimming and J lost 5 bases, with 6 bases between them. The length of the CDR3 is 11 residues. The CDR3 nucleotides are TGTGCCAGCAGCCGGGTAGATACGCAGTATTTT. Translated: CASSRVDTQYF.

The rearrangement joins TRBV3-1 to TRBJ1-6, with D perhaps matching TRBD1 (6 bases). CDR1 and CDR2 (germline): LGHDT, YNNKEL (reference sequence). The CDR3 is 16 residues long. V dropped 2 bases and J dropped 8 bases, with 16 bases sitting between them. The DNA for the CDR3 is TGTGCCAGCAGCCAAAGCCGGCAGGGGACGGATTCACCCCTCCACTTT. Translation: CASSQSRQGTDSPLHF.

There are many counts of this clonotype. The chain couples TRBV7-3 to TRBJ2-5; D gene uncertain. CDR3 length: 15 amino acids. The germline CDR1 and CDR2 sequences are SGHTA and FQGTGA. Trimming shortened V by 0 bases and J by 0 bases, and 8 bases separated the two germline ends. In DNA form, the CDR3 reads TGTGCCAGCAGCTTAACTGGGCACAACCAAGAGACCCAGTACTTC. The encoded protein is CASSLTGHNQETQYF. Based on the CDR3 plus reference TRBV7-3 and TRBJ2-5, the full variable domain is GAGVSQTPSNKVTEKGKYVELRCDPISGHTALYWYRQSLGQGPEFLIYFQGTGAADDSGLPNDRFFAVRPEGSVSTLKIQRTERGDSAVYLCASSLTGHNQETQYFGPGTRLLVL.

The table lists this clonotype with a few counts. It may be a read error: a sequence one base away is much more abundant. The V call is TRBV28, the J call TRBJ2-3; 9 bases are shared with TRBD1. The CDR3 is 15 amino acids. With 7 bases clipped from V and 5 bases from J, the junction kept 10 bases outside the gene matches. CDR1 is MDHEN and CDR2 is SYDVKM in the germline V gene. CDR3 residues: CASIGLDRGVDTQYF. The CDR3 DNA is TGTGCCAGCATTGGGTTGGACAGGGGAGTAGATACGCAGTATTTT.

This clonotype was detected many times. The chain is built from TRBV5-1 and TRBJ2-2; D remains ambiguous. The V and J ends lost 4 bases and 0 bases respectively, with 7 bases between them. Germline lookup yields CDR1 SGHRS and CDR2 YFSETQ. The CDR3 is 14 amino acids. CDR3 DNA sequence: TGCGCCAGCAGCGTAGGACCGAACACCGGGGAGCTGTTTTTT. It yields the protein CASSVGPNTGELFF.

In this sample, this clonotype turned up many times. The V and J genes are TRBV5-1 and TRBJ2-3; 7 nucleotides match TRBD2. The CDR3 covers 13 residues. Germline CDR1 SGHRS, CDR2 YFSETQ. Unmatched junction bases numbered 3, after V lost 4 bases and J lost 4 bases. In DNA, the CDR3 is TGCGCCAGCAGCGGACTAGACCCAGATACGCAGTATTTT. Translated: CASSGLDPDTQYF.

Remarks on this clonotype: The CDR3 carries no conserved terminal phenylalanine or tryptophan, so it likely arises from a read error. The CDR3: CASSPPWGDEQYS. In DNA form, the CDR3 reads TGCGCCAGCAGCCCCCCGTGGGGGGATGAGCAGTACTCC. The genes are TRBV4-1 and TRBJ2-5; D may be TRBD2 (6 bases). Trimming took 4 bases from V and 11 from J, leaving 17 bases between them. The CDR3 is 13 residues long. The germline gives CDR1 MGHRA, CDR2 YSYEKL.

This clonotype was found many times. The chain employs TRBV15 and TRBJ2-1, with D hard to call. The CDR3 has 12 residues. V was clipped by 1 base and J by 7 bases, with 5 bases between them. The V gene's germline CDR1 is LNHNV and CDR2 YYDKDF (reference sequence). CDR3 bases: TGTGCCACCAGCAGAGTCACGAATGAGCAGTTCTTC. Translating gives CATSRVTNEQFF.

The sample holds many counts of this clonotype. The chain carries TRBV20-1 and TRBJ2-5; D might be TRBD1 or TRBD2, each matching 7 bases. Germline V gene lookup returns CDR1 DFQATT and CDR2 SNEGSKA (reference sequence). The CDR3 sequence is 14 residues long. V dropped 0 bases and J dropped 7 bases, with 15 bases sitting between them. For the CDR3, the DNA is TGCAGTGCTAGAGATCAGGGGGGGTTGGGGACCCAGTACTTC. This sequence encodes CSARDQGGLGTQYF.

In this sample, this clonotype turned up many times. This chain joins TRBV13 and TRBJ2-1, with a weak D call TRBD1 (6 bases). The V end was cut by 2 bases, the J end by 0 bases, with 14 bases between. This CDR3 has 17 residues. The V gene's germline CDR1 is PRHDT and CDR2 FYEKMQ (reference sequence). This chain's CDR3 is CASSLPQGFRSYNEQFF. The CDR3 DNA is TGTGCCAGCAGCTTACCTCAGGGGTTTCGCTCCTACAATGAGCAGTTCTTC.

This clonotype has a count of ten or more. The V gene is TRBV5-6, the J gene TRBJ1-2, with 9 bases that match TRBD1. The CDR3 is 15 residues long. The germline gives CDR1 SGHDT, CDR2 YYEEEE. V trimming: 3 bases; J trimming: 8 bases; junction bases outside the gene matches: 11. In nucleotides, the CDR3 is TGTGCCAGCAGCTCTACGGACAGGGGAAGGAAGGGCTACACCTTC. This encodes CASSSTDRGRKGYTF.

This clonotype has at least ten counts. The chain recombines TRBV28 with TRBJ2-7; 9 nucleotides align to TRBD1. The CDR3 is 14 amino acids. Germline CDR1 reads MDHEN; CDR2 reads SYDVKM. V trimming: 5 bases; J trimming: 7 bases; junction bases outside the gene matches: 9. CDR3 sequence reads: CASSLLGTGNEQYF. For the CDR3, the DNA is TGTGCCAGCAGTCTACTCGGGACAGGGAATGAGCAGTACTTC.